The source of this T cell receptor (beta chain) is a study of identical twins. TCRdb re-analysed the 5' RACE reads in MiXCR, keeping a single row per CDR3 protein. The sample has some 660,000 distinct CDR3 sequences, less than 10% seen once. Study-wide findings and caveats: The study found weaker excess twin sharing in beta out-of-frame sequences.

This clonotype was recorded a few times. Antigen: not known. This CDR3 has 16 amino acids. Germline CDR1 and CDR2: LGHNA and YNFKEQ. V lost 0 bases to trimming and J lost 6 bases, with 15 bases between them. These data were also reused for a study on yellow fever vaccine responses in identical twins.

Input material: PBMCs. The TCR sequence derives from a young woman in good health. The rearrangement uses TRBV4-2 and TRBJ2-1; D assignment may be TRBD1 or TRBD2 (6 bases each). CDR3 bases: TGTGCCAGCAGCCAAGAGTGGGGGGCCGCCCCCAATGAGCAGTTCTTC. Its protein is CASSQEWGAAPNEQFF.